Listed here are 18 T cell receptor beta chains from one sample, sequenced in a study of T cells after posttransplantation cyclophosphamide. Some clones are missing from TCRdb's copy, which holds only in-frame ones; the method was immunoSEQ multiplex PCR. The data show 40,000 to 55,000 clones, with none appearing a single time. The sample taken for sequencing was PBMCs. The source of these receptors is a man aged 35 to 55 in good health, CMV-negative, and a related stem cell transplant donor.

Ten or more counts support this clone. The V call is TRBV4-3, the J call TRBJ2-3; D perhaps matches TRBD2 (5 bases). The V and J ends lost 0 bases and 5 bases respectively, with 9 bases between them. CDR1 and CDR2 (germline): LGHNA, YSLEER. The CDR3 loop spans 14 amino acids. CDR3 bases: TGCGCCAGCAGCCAAGATACTCGGGGAGATACGCAGTATTTT. Its protein product is CASSQDTRGDTQYF.

In this sample, this clone turned up many times. The rearrangement links TRBV7-9 to TRBJ2-7; TRBD2 agrees at 14 bases. In germline, CDR1 is SEHNR, CDR2 FQNEAQ (reference sequence). The CDR3 sequence is 16 residues long. The V and J ends lost 3 bases and 7 bases, in that order; junction bases with no gene match: 8. The chain's CDR3 is CASSFGTGLAGEEQYF. The CDR3 region has the DNA TGTGCCAGCAGCTTTGGAACGGGACTAGCGGGAGAGGAGCAGTACTTC.

This clone has a count of ten or more. The genes are TRBV6-4 and TRBJ2-1, with 9 bases matching TRBD1. Trimming at V came to 9 bases and at J to 8 bases, leaving 17 bases not matched to a gene. Germline CDR1 reads MRHNA; CDR2 reads SNTAGT. The CDR3 runs 16 residues. The CDR3 DNA sequence: TGTGCCAGGGGTGGACAGGGGCGGGAGTCAGAGGATGAGCAGTTCTTC. It specifies CARGGQGRESEDEQFF.

This clone was counted at least ten times. This chain connects TRBV21-1 to TRBJ2-1; the D call of TRBD2 is as the table states it, not checked on the DNA. TRBV21-1 is marked as a pseudogene. The CDR3 contains 20 residues. Written as DNA, the CDR3 is TGTGCCAGCAGCCCCCTTAATGCGGGGGGGCCACCCAGAGCCTACAATGAGCAGTTCTTC. Translated, it gives CASSPLNAGGPPRAYNEQFF.

The table lists this clone with many counts. This chain joins TRBV25-1 and TRBJ2-3, with a tentative D call TRBD2 (6 bases). V dropped 1 base and J dropped 9 bases, with 17 bases sitting between them. This CDR3 comprises 15 residues. The germline V gene encodes CDR1 MGHDK and CDR2 SYGVNS. CDR3 coding DNA: TGTGCCAGCAGTGAATTTAGCGGCCCTGCTATAACGCAGTATTTT. It codes for CASSEFSGPAITQYF.

This clone was detected ten times or more. The chain employs TRBV14 and TRBJ1-5, with 7 bases fitting TRBD1. V lost 4 bases to trimming and J lost 5 bases; unmatched junction nucleotides: 11. Germline lookup yields CDR1 SGHDN and CDR2 FVKESK. CDR3 length equals 16 residues. CDR3 in amino acids: CASSRTFDRDDQPQHF. The CDR3 DNA reads as TGTGCCAGCAGCCGGACCTTCGACAGGGACGATCAGCCCCAGCATTTT.

Many counts were recorded for this clone. The chain combines TRBV27 with TRBJ1-1, with 8 nucleotides matching TRBD1. The CDR3 extends over 12 amino acids. The junction had 1 base not matched to a gene; V was cut back by 5 bases and J by 5 bases. Per germline, CDR1 MNHEY and CDR2 SMNVEV (reference sequence). CDR3 residues: CASSGQGTEAFF. As DNA, the CDR3 is TGTGCCAGCAGTGGACAGGGTACTGAAGCTTTCTTT.

This clone was seen many times. This rearrangement joins TRBV14 to TRBJ1-4, with TRBD1 matching over 7 bases. Trimming at V came to 4 bases and at J to 4 bases, leaving 9 bases not matched to a gene. The germline CDR1 and CDR2 sequences are SGHDN and FVKESK. The CDR3 totals 16 residues. This CDR3 is CASSRSTGTVNEKLFF. The CDR3 DNA reads TGTGCCAGCAGCCGCTCGACCGGGACAGTTAATGAAAAACTGTTTTTT.

This clone was recorded at least ten times. The chain carries TRBV28 and TRBJ2-1; TRBD1 might be the D (6 bases). V was pared by 6 bases and J by 4 bases, with 13 bases between. This CDR3 has 14 amino acids. CDR1 and CDR2 from the germline V gene are MDHEN and SYDVKM. The CDR3 spells CASSKHGQYNEQFF. In DNA, the CDR3 is TGTGCCAGCAGCAAGCACGGACAGTACAATGAGCAGTTCTTC.

Ten or more counts support this clone. V gene TRBV9 combines with J gene TRBJ1-5; TRBD1 matches 9 bases. Trimming removed 4 bases from V and 2 bases from J; junction bases left unmatched: 7. The CDR3 runs to 16 residues. CDR1 and CDR2 (germline): SGDLS, YYNGEE. The CDR3 DNA sequence: TGTGCCAGCAGCTACGGGACAGGGTCCGGCAATCAGCCCCAGCATTTT. It codes for CASSYGTGSGNQPQHF.

This clone was detected ten times or more. This chain links TRBV6-5 with TRBJ2-7, with 7 positions matching TRBD1. Germline V gene data show CDR1 as MNHEY and CDR2 as SVGAGI. This CDR3 is built from 14 residues. Germline trimming cut 2 bases from V and 2 bases from J; bases unmatched to any gene: 3. The CDR3 DNA sequence: TGTGCCAGCAGTTACCAGGGGGTAGCCTACGAGCAGTACTTC. The encoded protein is CASSYQGVAYEQYF.

Ten or more counts support this clone. The rearrangement links TRBV23-1 to TRBJ2-1, with D perhaps TRBD2 (6 bases). TRBV23-1 has ORF status, its function being uncertain. The germline V and J ends were trimmed by 6 bases and 3 bases, with 15 bases remaining between them. The CDR3 is 15 amino acids. CDR3 region: CASRIKRGNYNEQFF. In nucleotides, the CDR3 is TGCGCCAGCAGAATAAAACGCGGGAACTACAATGAGCAGTTCTTC.

This clone was counted many times. The chain recombines TRBV9 with TRBJ2-5; 13 positions agree with TRBD2. The junction had 3 bases not matched to a gene; V was cut back by 3 bases and J by 4 bases. This CDR3 has 15 residues. Germline CDR1 and CDR2: SGDLS and YYNGEE. The DNA of the CDR3 is TGTGCCAGCAGCGCCGGACTAGCGGGAGCAGAGACCCAGTACTTC. Translating gives CASSAGLAGAETQYF.

This clone showed up many times. This sequence joins TRBV7-3 and TRBJ2-1; 10 bases agree with TRBD1. Germline assignment: CDR1 SGHTA and CDR2 FQGTGA. Germline trimming cut 6 bases from V and 8 bases from J; bases unmatched to any gene: 10. CDR3 size: 15 residues. DNA of the CDR3: TGTGCCAGCAGTCCTTGGGACAGGGGTCTCGATGAGCAGTTCTTC. Its protein product is CASSPWDRGLDEQFF.

This clone was seen repeatedly, ten times or more. This chain uses TRBV5-5 with TRBJ1-1, with no clear D. There are 11 residues in the CDR3. The V gene lost 4 bases and the J gene lost 6 bases, with 7 bases spanning the gap. The V gene's germline CDR1 is SGHKS and CDR2 YYEKEE (reference sequence). The CDR3 DNA reads as TGTGCCAGCAGCCGAGGCGCTGAAGCTTTCTTT. Its protein product is CASSRGAEAFF.

This clone was seen at least ten times. The CDR3 DNA is TGTGCCAGCAGCTCCCTGGGACAGCCGAATCAGCCCCAGCATTTT. It yields the protein CASSSLGQPNQPQHF. V usage is TRBV7-9 and J usage is TRBJ1-5; TRBD1 matches at 7 bases. The CDR3 contains 15 residues. V gave up 4 bases and J gave up 4 bases; unmatched junction bases: 7. Germline V gene sequence: CDR1 SEHNR, CDR2 FQNEAQ (reference sequence).

This clone was recorded at least ten times. This chain links TRBV28 with TRBJ1-4; D unresolved. Trimming took off 2 bases at V and 0 bases at J, with 7 bases between the two ends. In germline, CDR1 is MDHEN, CDR2 SYDVKM. The CDR3 is 15 residues long. The CDR3 loop reads CASSLRFATNEKLFF. CDR3 sequence (DNA): TGTGCCAGCAGTTTACGGTTTGCAACTAATGAAAAACTGTTTTTT.

The table lists this clone with many counts. The chain combines TRBV19 with TRBJ2-1; 8 positions agree with TRBD2. V trimming: 7 bases; J trimming: 1 base; junction bases outside the gene matches: 6. This CDR3 is built from 15 residues. Germline CDR1 and CDR2: LNHDA and SQIVND (reference sequence). CDR3 region: CASTTGGVSYNEQFF. The CDR3 coding sequence is TGTGCCAGTACCACCGGGGGGGTTTCCTACAATGAGCAGTTCTTC.